This T cell receptor (beta chain) was captured by sequencing in a study of cytomegalovirus exposure and HLA in healthy donors. Whole-study results and caveats: Researchers reported that a few CMV-associated chains were confirmed in vitro as CMV antigen-specific.

The donors were members of the validation cohort, which comprised 90 to 150 subjects and was separate from the first cohort of about 700 subjects. TCRdb keeps only in-frame clones here, not all; method: immunoSEQ multiplex PCR. The sample includes 100,000 to 150,000 clones, around 94% seen only once; the top ten take around 1.2%. About this clone: Antigen unknown.

Germline CDR1 and CDR2: SGHRS and YFSETQ. The CDR3 is 13 residues long. The germline V and J ends were trimmed by 7 bases and 6 bases, with 16 bases remaining between them. The chain has TRBV5-1 and TRBJ1-1; D is perhaps TRBD1 (5 bases). This clonotype originated in a woman in her late teens or twenties in good health and CMV-seronegative. Sequenced: PBMCs. CDR3 sequence: CASSGTAGSEAFF. In nucleotides, the CDR3 is TGCGCCAGCTCCGGGACCGCGGGGTCTGAAGCTTTCTTT.